Listed here are 26 T cell receptor beta chains from one sample, sequenced in a study of CD8+ T cells in alopecia areata. It was cDNA, reverse transcribed from extracted RNA, that served as the sequencing template. Repertoires were generated with immunoSEQ multiplex PCR, while TCRdb's copy carries only in-frame clones and drops some. The repertoire holds about 270,000 clones, over 45% seen once, with around 0.84% in the top ten. Treatment defined: oral pan-JAK inhibitor, 5-10 mg twice daily. The starting material was CD4+ T cells sorted from blood, obtained between weeks 51 and 52, from a patient treated with tofacitinib. The receptor source for this set is a human donor with alopecia areata.

The genes are TRBV30 and TRBJ1-2; a possible D gene is TRBD1 (5 bases). The CDR3 totals 12 residues. The V gene's germline CDR1 is GTSNPN and CDR2 SVGIG (reference sequence). V lost 2 bases and J lost 5, with 9 bases in between. For the CDR3, the DNA is TGTGCCTGGAGTAGGGGAGAATATGGCTACACCTTC. Translated, it gives CAWSRGEYGYTF. Using reference TRBV30 and TRBJ1-2 for the parts outside the CDR3, the full variable domain is SQTIHQWPATLVQPVGSPLSLECTVEGTSNPNLYWYRQAAGRGLQLLFYSVGIGQISSEVPQNLSASRPQDRQFILSSKKLLLSDSGFYLCAWSRGEYGYTFGSGTRLTVV.

This clone was found a few times. This chain connects TRBV4-1 to TRBJ2-4; 8 positions match TRBD1. CDR1 MGHRA and CDR2 YSYEKL come from the germline V gene. V was pared by 6 bases and J by 3 bases, with 4 bases of the junction left unmatched. CDR3 length: 14 amino acids. The CDR3 here is CASSPDRGKNIQYF. DNA of the CDR3: TGCGCCAGCAGTCCCGACAGGGGCAAAAACATTCAGTACTTC.

The chain joins TRBV20-1 to TRBJ1-6; no firm D call. Germline CDR1 is DFQATT and CDR2 is SNEGSKA (reference sequence). The CDR3 contains 11 residues. The ends were cut back, 5 bases at V and 15 bases at J, with 14 bases in the middle. For the CDR3, the DNA is TGCAGTGCTGGGCCCCCACAACACCTCCACTTT. It specifies CSAGPPQHLHF.

V is TRBV30 and J is TRBJ1-2, with D perhaps matching TRBD1 (6 bases). The ends were cut back, 0 bases at V and 8 bases at J, with 16 bases in the middle. The CDR3 length is 14 residues. CDR1 is GTSNPN, CDR2 SVGIG, per germline (reference sequence). The DNA for the CDR3 is TGTGCCTGGAGTGTACCCCCACATGGGACAGGCTACACCTTC. Translating gives CAWSVPPHGTGYTF. The full variable domain, rest sourced from reference TRBV30 and TRBJ1-2, is SQTIHQWPATLVQPVGSPLSLECTVEGTSNPNLYWYRQAAGRGLQLLFYSVGIGQISSEVPQNLSASRPQDRQFILSSKKLLLSDSGFYLCAWSVPPHGTGYTFGSGTRLTVV.

Only one count was recorded for this clone. The chain couples TRBV5-1 to TRBJ1-6; 10 bases are shared with TRBD1. Germline loops: CDR1 SGHRS, CDR2 YFSETQ. The CDR3 sequence is 16 residues long. After removal of 1 base from V and 9 bases from J, the junction contained 7 bases not matched to a gene. CDR3 in amino acids: CASSLSGQGLGSPLHF. CDR3 DNA sequence: TGCGCCAGCAGCTTGTCGGGACAGGGGTTAGGTTCACCCCTCCACTTT.

This clone was recorded a few times. J is TRBJ2-3 and V is TRBV29-1, with D hard to call. This CDR3 is 13 amino acids long. Germline CDR1 reads SQVTM; CDR2 reads ANQGSEA. V lost 3 bases and J 1 base, leaving 8 bases between the germline ends. The CDR3 bases are TGCAGCGTTGATCGGCAGGGCACAGATACGCAGTATTTT. Its protein is CSVDRQGTDTQYF.

This clone was detected a few times. V gene TRBV29-1 combines with J gene TRBJ1-2; D is possibly TRBD1 (5 bases). V shed 3 bases and J shed 5 bases, with 13 bases lying between them. The germline V gene encodes CDR1 SQVTM and CDR2 ANQGSEA. The CDR3 covers 13 residues. Written as DNA, the CDR3 is TGCAGCGTTGATATTTCTGGACAATATGGCTACACCTTC. It specifies CSVDISGQYGYTF.

This rearrangement joins TRBV19 to TRBJ2-7, with TRBD1 matching 9 bases. Unmatched junction bases numbered 11, after V lost 1 base and J lost 1 base. CDR1 is LNHDA and CDR2 is SQIVND in the germline V gene (reference sequence). The CDR3 has 18 amino acids. The CDR3 bases are TGTGCCAGTAGTATAGGCCTTCCGACAGGGGGATTATCCTACGAGCAGTACTTC. Protein: CASSIGLPTGGLSYEQYF.

V is TRBV2 and J is TRBJ1-5; 10 bases agree with TRBD1. The V and J ends lost 5 bases and 7 bases, in that order; junction bases with no gene match: 14. The CDR3 contains 17 residues. The V gene's germline CDR1 is SNHLY and CDR2 FYNNEI. CDR3 amino acids: CASSPNLRQGARQPQHF. CDR3 sequence (DNA): TGTGCCAGCAGTCCGAACCTAAGACAGGGGGCAAGACAGCCCCAGCATTTT. Full variable domain (remainder filled in from reference TRBV2 and TRBJ1-5): EPEVTQTPSHQVTQMGQEVILRCVPISNHLYFYWYRQILGQKVEFLVSFYNNEISEKSEIFDDQFSVERPDGSNFTLKIRSTKLEDSAMYFCASSPNLRQGARQPQHFGDGTRLSIL.

To note about this clone: The sample carries other DNA sequences with the same CDR3. The chain joins TRBV2 to TRBJ2-5; possible D gene TRBD1, 6 bases. Germline V gene data show CDR1 as SNHLY and CDR2 as FYNNEI. This CDR3 contains 13 residues. V was cut by 4 bases and J by 3 bases, with 9 bases left in between. CDR3 sequence reads: CASSGNREETQYF. The CDR3 region has the DNA TGTGCCAGCAGTGGAAACAGGGAAGAGACCCAGTACTTC.

This clone came up a few times. The chain recombines TRBV7-8 with TRBJ2-7; D remains unclear. Germline CDR1 and CDR2: SGHVS and FQNEAQ. The CDR3 sequence is 13 residues long. V lost 0 bases to trimming and J lost 5 bases, with 8 bases between them. Here the CDR3 reads CASSLAGSHEQYF. In DNA, the CDR3 is TGTGCCAGCAGCTTAGCCGGGTCCCACGAGCAGTACTTC.

This rearrangement joins TRBV6-5 to TRBJ1-1; D not certain. V was shortened by 0 bases and J by 3 bases, with 8 bases between the two germline ends. CDR1 and CDR2 from the germline V gene are MNHEY and SVGAGI. The length of the CDR3 is 14 residues. The CDR3 spells CASSYSNVDTEAFF. As DNA, the CDR3 is TGTGCCAGCAGTTACTCGAATGTCGACACTGAAGCTTTCTTT.

This chain links TRBV15 with TRBJ1-2; possibly TRBD1 for D (6 bases). V was clipped by 7 bases and J by 0 bases, with 15 bases between them. Germline-derived CDR1 and CDR2 are LNHNV and YYDKDF (reference sequence). CDR3 length: 15 amino acids. CDR3 sequence: CATKAGDRSNYGYTF. CDR3 DNA: TGTGCCACCAAGGCAGGGGACCGATCTAACTATGGCTACACCTTC.

This clone was observed a few times. The V call is TRBV7-9, the J call TRBJ2-7; D assignment may be TRBD1 or TRBD2 (5 bases each). Trimming took 1 base from V and 7 from J, leaving 11 bases between them. The CDR3 sequence is 13 residues long. Germline CDR1 reads SEHNR; CDR2 reads FQNEAQ (reference sequence). CDR3 in amino acids: CASSLGLGTEQYF. The DNA for the CDR3 is TGTGCCAGCAGCTTAGGCCTCGGGACGGAGCAGTACTTC.

This chain joins TRBV5-1 and TRBJ2-7, with a tentative D call TRBD1 (6 bases). CDR3 length equals 14 residues. Per the germline V gene, CDR1 is SGHRS and CDR2 is YFSETQ. V was shortened by 5 bases and J by 0 bases, with 12 bases between the two germline ends. The CDR3 region is CASSKGHNSYEQYF. The CDR3 bases are TGCGCCAGCAGTAAGGGACACAACTCCTACGAGCAGTACTTC.

J is TRBJ1-2 and V is TRBV19; D remains ambiguous. The CDR3 is 12 residues long. Per the germline V gene, CDR1 is LNHDA and CDR2 is SQIVND (reference sequence). V was shortened by 2 bases and J by 2 bases, with 3 bases between the two germline ends. In DNA, the CDR3 is TGTGCCAGTAGTATATACAACTATGGCTACACCTTC. It encodes CASSIYNYGYTF.

This chain uses TRBV29-1 with TRBJ1-2; TRBD1 agrees at 7 bases. V trimming: 6 bases; J trimming: 2 bases; junction bases outside the gene matches: 3. CDR3 length: 12 amino acids. Germline CDR1 reads SQVTM; CDR2 reads ANQGSEA. CDR3 DNA sequence: TGCAGCGTCACACAGGGGAACTATGGCTACACCTTC. Translation gives CSVTQGNYGYTF.

Concerning this clone itself: Distinct nucleotide sequences in the sample also encode this CDR3. This sequence joins TRBV10-3 and TRBJ2-7; D is possibly TRBD1 or TRBD2 (5 bases each). V gave up 0 bases and J gave up 4 bases, with 7 bases separating them. Per the germline V gene, CDR1 is ENHRY and CDR2 is SYGVKD. This CDR3 is built from 13 residues. CDR3 in amino acids: CAISESRGYEQYF. In DNA, the CDR3 is TGTGCCATCAGTGAGTCGAGGGGTTACGAGCAGTACTTC.

The chain employs TRBV27 and TRBJ1-6; 9 bases are a match to TRBD1. J was trimmed by 7 bases and V by 7 bases; bases with no gene match: 8. The CDR3 is 15 amino acids. Per germline, CDR1 MNHEY and CDR2 SMNVEV (reference sequence). CDR3 DNA sequence: TGTGCCAGCACCGGGACAGGGACGGGCAATTCACCCCTCCACTTT. Translated, it gives CASTGTGTGNSPLHF.

In this sample, this clone turned up once. The CDR3 DNA sequence: TGTGCCAGCAGCCAGCCGGACAGCTATGGCTACACCTTC. Its protein product is CASSQPDSYGYTF. The rearrangement uses TRBV4-2 and TRBJ1-2, with D possibly matching TRBD1 (6 bases). The CDR3 has 13 amino acids. V gave up 3 bases and J gave up 4 bases, with 9 bases separating them. Germline lookup yields CDR1 LGHNA and CDR2 YNFKEQ.

This clone was seen a handful of times. The chain links TRBV5-1 to TRBJ2-2; perhaps TRBD1 as D (6 bases). The CDR3 is 15 amino acids. Germline CDR1 SGHRS, CDR2 YFSETQ. V lost 1 base and J 4 bases, leaving 11 bases between the germline ends. CDR3 DNA: TGCGCCAGCAGCTTGCCGACAGGCACCACCGGGGAGCTGTTTTTT. It is translated as CASSLPTGTTGELFF.

The rearrangement joins TRBV11-2 to TRBJ2-1; D is ambiguous. This CDR3 is built from 13 residues. Germline CDR1 and CDR2: SGHAT and FQNNGV. The germline V and J ends were trimmed by 5 bases and 2 bases, with 7 bases remaining between them. CDR3 bases: TGTGCCAGCAGCATGCAGGCCTACAATGAGCAGTTCTTC. This encodes CASSMQAYNEQFF.

The chain combines TRBV6-5 with TRBJ1-2, with D uncertain. The V gene lost 2 bases and the J gene lost 8 bases, with 12 bases spanning the gap. Germline-derived CDR1 and CDR2 are MNHEY and SVGAGI. This CDR3 has 13 residues. The CDR3 protein is CASSYTEGTGYTF. Here the CDR3 DNA reads TGTGCCAGCAGTTACACCGAAGGAACGGGCTACACCTTC.

V and J are TRBV29-1 and TRBJ2-5, with TRBD1 matching 9 bases. In germline, CDR1 is SQVTM, CDR2 ANQGSEA. The V and J ends lost 0 bases and 5 bases, in that order; junction bases with no gene match: 4. The CDR3 length is 14 residues. CDR3 DNA: TGCAGCGTTGAAGACACAGGGGGCGCGGAGACCCAGTACTTC. Its protein is CSVEDTGGAETQYF.

This clone has more than one count but fewer than ten. The J gene is TRBJ1-3, the V gene TRBV7-9, with 7 bases that match TRBD1. Germline assignment: CDR1 SEHNR and CDR2 FQNEAQ (reference sequence). The CDR3 loop spans 13 amino acids. Losses at the gene ends were 5 bases for V and 5 bases for J; bases not matched to a gene: 3. As DNA, the CDR3 is TGTGCCAGCAGCACGGGACAGAGAAACACCATATATTTT. It is translated as CASSTGQRNTIYF.

This chain uses TRBV4-2 with TRBJ1-6, with TRBD1 matching over 9 bases. Germline lookup yields CDR1 LGHNA and CDR2 YNFKEQ. The trim removed 4 bases at V and 10 bases at J, leaving 8 bases unmatched. The CDR3 sequence is 15 residues long. The CDR3 nucleotides read TGTGCCAGCAGCCTCTTGGGGACAGGGATCTCACCCCTCCACTTT. Its translation: CASSLLGTGISPLHF.